This passage covers 11 T cell receptor beta chains from one sample sequenced in a study of neurological immune-mediated disorders. Via MiXCR, TCRdb re-called the 5' RACE reads, giving one row per CDR3 protein. The data show about 77,000 distinct CDR3 sequences, under 10% seen once. Sample: PBMCs. These receptors were collected from a man in his forties or fifties in good health.

There are many counts of this clonotype. The V and J genes are TRBV27 and TRBJ2-7, with 7 bases aligning to TRBD1. Per the germline V gene, CDR1 is MNHEY and CDR2 is SMNVEV (reference sequence). The V segment lost 5 bases and the J segment 3 bases; nucleotides outside the gene matches: 7. The CDR3 is 14 residues long. The CDR3 DNA sequence: TGTGCCAGCAGTCTACCGGGACAGAGCTACGAGCAGTACTTC. Residues: CASSLPGQSYEQYF.

This clonotype came up many times. Its ends do not fully match the called genes, so a read error is possible. The gene calls are TRBV20-1 and TRBJ1-6, with a weak D call TRBD1 (6 bases). This CDR3 region has 14 residues. CDR1 and CDR2 (germline): DFQATT, SNEGSKA (reference sequence). CDR3 in DNA: TGCAGTGCTAGGTTCTTAGGCAGGGACACGTCGGAGAACTTT. Translated, it gives CSARFLGRDTSENF.

This clonotype was observed many times. J is TRBJ2-3 and V is TRBV5-1; 8 bases are a match to TRBD2. This CDR3 spans 14 amino acids. Looked up from germline, CDR1 is SGHRS and CDR2 is YFSETQ. V gave up 4 bases and J gave up 2 bases; unmatched junction bases: 3. The CDR3 nucleotides are TGCGCCAGCAGCCCGGGAGGGGACACAGATACGCAGTATTTT. Translating gives CASSPGGDTDTQYF.

This clonotype was detected ten times or more. This chain connects TRBV28 to TRBJ1-4, with D possibly being TRBD1 (5 bases). Trimming removed 5 bases from V and 11 bases from J, with 33 bases in between. The germline V gene has CDR1 MDHEN and CDR2 SYDVKM. This CDR3 comprises 19 residues. The CDR3 DNA reads as TGTGCCAGCAGTCAGGGCCAGGGAGGGGCAAATCCCCGGGGTGCGAAACTGTTTTTT. This codes for CASSQGQGGANPRGAKLFF.

This clonotype was seen at least ten times. The chain uses TRBV10-2 and TRBJ2-7, with 9 bases identical to TRBD2. Per the germline V gene, CDR1 is WSHSY and CDR2 is SAAADI. The CDR3 runs to 15 residues. V was pared by 3 bases and J by 3 bases, with 6 bases of the junction left unmatched. CDR3 bases: TGCGCCAGCAGTGATCGAGCGGGGGGAATCTACGAGCAGTACTTC. It is translated as CASSDRAGGIYEQYF.

The V and J genes are TRBV19 and TRBJ2-1; TRBD1 aligns across 10 bases. V lost 4 bases, J lost 0 bases, and 3 bases stayed unmatched. This CDR3 comprises 16 residues. The germline V gene encodes CDR1 LNHDA and CDR2 SQIVND (reference sequence). The CDR3 protein is CASSSRTGGSYNEQFF. The DNA for the CDR3 is TGTGCCAGTAGTAGCAGGACAGGGGGCTCCTACAATGAGCAGTTCTTC.

This clonotype was detected many times. This chain connects TRBV12-3 or TRBV12-4 to TRBJ1-2; TRBD1 aligns across 8 bases. V lost 3 bases to trimming and J lost 7 bases; unmatched junction nucleotides: 4. The CDR3 is 13 residues long. CDR3 loop: CASSFTGGVGYTF. The CDR3 region has the DNA TGTGCCAGCAGTTTTACAGGGGGGGTTGGCTACACCTTC.

This clonotype came up many times. The chain uses TRBV5-1 and TRBJ1-2; TRBD1 aligns across 7 bases. The CDR3 runs to 15 residues. V gave up 5 bases and J gave up 6 bases; unmatched junction bases: 13. The germline V gene encodes CDR1 SGHRS and CDR2 YFSETQ. The CDR3 protein is CASRPTGAQADGYTF. The DNA of the CDR3 is TGCGCCAGCAGACCTACAGGGGCTCAGGCTGATGGCTACACCTTC.

This clonotype was observed at least ten times. This chain links TRBV20-1 with TRBJ1-5; D gene unclear. Trimming shortened V by 3 bases and J by 8 bases, and 26 bases separated the two germline ends. Germline CDR1 and CDR2: DFQATT and SNEGSKA (reference sequence). The CDR3 is made up of 17 amino acids. The CDR3 nucleotides read TGCAGTGCTAGCGGTGGGCAATATCCCGGGTCGAGAGAGCCCCAGCATTTT. This codes for CSASGGQYPGSREPQHF.

This rearrangement joins TRBV5-1 to TRBJ2-1; no definite D call. CDR1 and CDR2 (germline): SGHRS, YFSETQ. The CDR3 runs to 15 residues. V was pared by 0 bases and J by 1 base, with 8 bases between. Here the CDR3 reads CASSLEVGSYNEQFF. In DNA, the CDR3 is TGCGCCAGCAGCTTGGAGGTGGGTTCCTACAATGAGCAGTTCTTC.

This clonotype was recorded many times. CDR3 protein: CASSYSEGRDTEAFF. The DNA for the CDR3 is TGTGCCAGCAGTTACTCGGAGGGGAGAGACACTGAAGCTTTCTTT. V and J are TRBV6-5 and TRBJ1-1; the D gene is possibly TRBD1 (5 bases). Per the germline V gene, CDR1 is MNHEY and CDR2 is SVGAGI. There are 15 residues in the CDR3. The V end was cut by 0 bases, the J end by 3 bases, with 11 bases between.